The clone carrying this T cell receptor (beta chain) has more than one count but fewer than ten. Its antigen is not known. The sample originates from a study of regulatory T cells in long-lasting Graves disease. About the study: By definition, persistent Graves' disease involved antithyroid drugs for over 5 years alongside positive TSH receptor antibodies.

Findings and limits, study-wide: Persistent disease exhibited a predilection for TRBV28, TRBJ1-2 and TRBJ2-5.

Arm-PCR of CDR3 regions and iRepertoire HTBI primers were the basis on which TCR beta libraries were built. In TCRdb, the multiplex PCR reads were re-called with MiXCR into one record per CDR3 protein. The top ten clones hold around 42% of a sample with 650,000 to 700,000 distinct CDR3 sequences, roughly 30% of them seen once. This CDR3 region has 16 residues. CDR1 and CDR2 from the germline V gene are SGHRS and YFSETQ. With V trimmed by 0 bases and J by 2 bases, 2 bases remained unmatched. The time point denotes: persistent/refractory GD, antithyroid drugs over 5 years with positive TRAb. Preparation of the TCR library used RNA extracted from PBMCs. An endocrinology department in Xi'an, China, recruited the patients.

The receptor's source is a female donor with Graves disease. Sample: peripheral blood mononuclear cells (PBMCs), taken when the disease was refractory, from a patient treated with antithyroid drugs. This chain connects TRBV5-1 to TRBJ2-7; 13 bases fit TRBD2. CDR3 protein: CASSLGTSGRPYEQYF. In DNA form, the CDR3 reads TGCGCCAGCAGCTTGGGGACTAGCGGGAGACCCTACGAGCAGTACTTC.